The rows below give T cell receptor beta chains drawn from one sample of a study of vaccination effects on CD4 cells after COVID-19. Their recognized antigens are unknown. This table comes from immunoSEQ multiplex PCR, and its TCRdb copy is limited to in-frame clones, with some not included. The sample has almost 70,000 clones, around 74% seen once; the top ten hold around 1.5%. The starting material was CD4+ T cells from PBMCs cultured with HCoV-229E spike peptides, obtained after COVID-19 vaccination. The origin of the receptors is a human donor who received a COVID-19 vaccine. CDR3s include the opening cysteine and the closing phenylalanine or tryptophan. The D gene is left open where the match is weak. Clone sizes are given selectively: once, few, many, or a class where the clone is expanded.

cdr3_nt: TGCGCCAGCAGCTACGGGGGGCAAGAGACCCAGTACTTC
cdr3_aa: CASSYGGQETQYF
v_call: TRBV5-1
d_call: TRBD2
j_call: TRBJ2-5
clone_size: -

cdr3_nt: TGCGCCAGCAGCTTGCACGGTATCTCCAATGAGCAGTTCTTC
cdr3_aa: CASSLHGISNEQFF
v_call: TRBV5-1
d_call: -
j_call: TRBJ2-1
clone_size: -

cdr3_nt: TGCGCCAGCAGCCCCGGACAGGGAAACACTGAAGCTTTCTTT
cdr3_aa: CASSPGQGNTEAFF
v_call: TRBV5-1
d_call: TRBD1
j_call: TRBJ1-1
clone_size: -

cdr3_nt: TGTGCCAGTAGTAGTACAGGGAGGCGAACTGAAGCTTTCTTT
cdr3_aa: CASSSTGRRTEAFF
v_call: TRBV19
d_call: -
j_call: TRBJ1-1
clone_size: -

cdr3_nt: TGTGCCAGCTCACCCGACAGGAGGGACCAGTACTTC
cdr3_aa: CASSPDRRDQYF
v_call: TRBV18
d_call: -
j_call: TRBJ2-5
clone_size: few

cdr3_nt: TGTGCCAGCAGCAGGGGTTCGGCCAAAAACATTCAGTACTTC
cdr3_aa: CASSRGSAKNIQYF
v_call: TRBV28
d_call: -
j_call: TRBJ2-4
clone_size: -

cdr3_nt: TGCGCCAGCAGCAGGGGGCAGGGTACCGATGAGCAGTTCTTC
cdr3_aa: CASSRGQGTDEQFF
v_call: TRBV5-1
d_call: TRBD1
j_call: TRBJ2-1
clone_size: -

cdr3_nt: TGCGCCAGCAGCTTGGCCGGGGGCGCCTATAATTCACCCCTCCACTTT
cdr3_aa: CASSLAGGAYNSPLHF
v_call: TRBV5-1
d_call: -
j_call: TRBJ1-6
clone_size: -

cdr3_nt: TGTGCCAGCAGCTTAGGGACGAGTTACCAGTACTTC
cdr3_aa: CASSLGTSYQYF
v_call: TRBV7-9
d_call: -
j_call: TRBJ2-5
clone_size: -

cdr3_nt: TGTGCCAGCAGCACCCGACAGGGGGCAGACACTGAAGCTTTCTTT
cdr3_aa: CASSTRQGADTEAFF
v_call: TRBV9
d_call: TRBD1
j_call: TRBJ1-1
clone_size: -

cdr3_nt: TGTGCCAGCAGCTACGGATCGGCGGAGACCCAGTACTTC
cdr3_aa: CASSYGSAETQYF
v_call: TRBV11-2
d_call: -
j_call: TRBJ2-5
clone_size: -